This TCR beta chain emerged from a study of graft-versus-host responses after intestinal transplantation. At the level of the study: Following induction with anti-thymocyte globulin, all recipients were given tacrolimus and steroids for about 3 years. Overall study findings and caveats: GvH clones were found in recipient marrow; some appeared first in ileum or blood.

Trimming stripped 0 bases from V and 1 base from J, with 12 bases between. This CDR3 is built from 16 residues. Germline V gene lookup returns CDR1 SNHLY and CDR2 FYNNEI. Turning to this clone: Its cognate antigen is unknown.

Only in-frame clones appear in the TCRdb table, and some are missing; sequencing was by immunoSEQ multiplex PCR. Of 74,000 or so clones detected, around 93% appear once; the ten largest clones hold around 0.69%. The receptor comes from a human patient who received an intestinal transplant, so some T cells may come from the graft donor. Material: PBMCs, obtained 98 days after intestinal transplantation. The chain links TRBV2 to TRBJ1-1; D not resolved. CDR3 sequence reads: CASSEALKGPNTEAFF. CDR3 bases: TGTGCCAGCAGTGAAGCGCTTAAGGGTCCGAACACTGAAGCTTTCTTT.